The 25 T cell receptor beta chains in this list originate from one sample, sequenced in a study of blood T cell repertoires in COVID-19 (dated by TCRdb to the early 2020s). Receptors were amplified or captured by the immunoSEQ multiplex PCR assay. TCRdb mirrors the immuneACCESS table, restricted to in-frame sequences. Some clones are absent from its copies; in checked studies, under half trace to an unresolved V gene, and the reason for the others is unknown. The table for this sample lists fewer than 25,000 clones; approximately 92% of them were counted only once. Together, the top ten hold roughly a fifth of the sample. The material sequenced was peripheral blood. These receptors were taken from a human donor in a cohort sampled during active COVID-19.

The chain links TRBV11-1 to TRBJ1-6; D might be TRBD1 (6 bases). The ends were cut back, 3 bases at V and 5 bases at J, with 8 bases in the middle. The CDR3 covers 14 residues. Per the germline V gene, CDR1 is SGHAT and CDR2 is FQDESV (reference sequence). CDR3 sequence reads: CASSFRGNNSPLHF. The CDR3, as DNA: TGTGCCAGCAGCTTTAGGGGGAATAATTCACCCCTCCACTTT.

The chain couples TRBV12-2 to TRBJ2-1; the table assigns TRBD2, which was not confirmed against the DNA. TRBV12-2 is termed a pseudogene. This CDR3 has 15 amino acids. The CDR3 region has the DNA TGTGCAAGTCGTTCCAAGCTTTGCTCCTACAATGAGCAGTTCTTC. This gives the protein CASRSKLCSYNEQFF.

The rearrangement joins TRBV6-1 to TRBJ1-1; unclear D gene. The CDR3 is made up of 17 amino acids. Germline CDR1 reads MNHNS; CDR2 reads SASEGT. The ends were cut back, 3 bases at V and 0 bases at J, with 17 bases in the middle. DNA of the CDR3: TGTGCCAGCAGTGAGGAGGGATGGGGAATGATGAACACTGAAGCTTTCTTT. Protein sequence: CASSEEGWGMMNTEAFF.

CDR3: CATSRGKGAVYGYTF. The CDR3 DNA follows: TGTGCCACCAGCAGAGGAAAAGGGGCTGTCTATGGCTACACCTTC. This chain uses TRBV15 with TRBJ1-2; D may be TRBD1 (5 bases). CDR1 and CDR2 from the germline V gene are LNHNV and YYDKDF (reference sequence). This CDR3 has 15 residues. The V gene lost 1 base and the J gene lost 4 bases, with 13 bases spanning the gap.

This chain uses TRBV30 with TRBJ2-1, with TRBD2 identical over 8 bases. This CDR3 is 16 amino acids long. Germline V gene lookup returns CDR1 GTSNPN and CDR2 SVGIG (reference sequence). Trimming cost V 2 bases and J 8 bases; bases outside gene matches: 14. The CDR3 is CAWSSGEGLAIDEQFF. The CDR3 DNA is TGTGCCTGGAGTTCAGGGGAAGGACTAGCAATAGATGAGCAGTTCTTC.

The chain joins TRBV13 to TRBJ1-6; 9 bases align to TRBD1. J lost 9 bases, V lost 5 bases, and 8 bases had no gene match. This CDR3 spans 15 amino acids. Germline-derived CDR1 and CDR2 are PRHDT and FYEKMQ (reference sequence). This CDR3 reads CASSVLGTGFSPLHF. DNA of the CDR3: TGTGCCAGCAGCGTGCTCGGGACAGGGTTTTCACCCCTCCACTTT.

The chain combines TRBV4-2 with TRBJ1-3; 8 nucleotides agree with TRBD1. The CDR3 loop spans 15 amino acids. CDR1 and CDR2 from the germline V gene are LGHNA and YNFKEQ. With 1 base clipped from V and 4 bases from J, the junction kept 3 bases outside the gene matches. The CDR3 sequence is CASSQGTGRGNTIYF. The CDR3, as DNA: TGTGCCAGCAGCCAAGGGACAGGGCGCGGAAACACCATATATTTT.

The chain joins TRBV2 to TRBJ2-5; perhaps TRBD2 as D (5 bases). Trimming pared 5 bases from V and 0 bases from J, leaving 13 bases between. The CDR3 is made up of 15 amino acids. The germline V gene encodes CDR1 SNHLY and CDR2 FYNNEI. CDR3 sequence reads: CASSSQTGYQETQYF. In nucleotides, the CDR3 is TGTGCCAGCAGTTCCCAGACGGGGTACCAAGAGACCCAGTACTTC.

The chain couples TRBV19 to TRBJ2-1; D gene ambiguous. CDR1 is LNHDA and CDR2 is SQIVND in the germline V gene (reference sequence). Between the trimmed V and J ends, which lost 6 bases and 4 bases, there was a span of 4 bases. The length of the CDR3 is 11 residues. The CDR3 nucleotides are TGTGCCAGTAGCCAATACAATGAGCAGTTCTTC. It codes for CASSQYNEQFF.

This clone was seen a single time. CDR3 sequence: CASRRGRGSLETQYF. The CDR3 nucleotides are TGTGCCAGCAGGCGGGGGCGGGGAAGCCTTGAGACCCAGTACTTC. This rearrangement joins TRBV6-5 to TRBJ2-5; the D gene is possibly TRBD2 (7 bases). CDR3 length: 15 amino acids. The V and J ends lost 6 bases and 5 bases respectively, with 19 bases between them. Germline CDR1 is MNHEY and CDR2 is SVGAGI.

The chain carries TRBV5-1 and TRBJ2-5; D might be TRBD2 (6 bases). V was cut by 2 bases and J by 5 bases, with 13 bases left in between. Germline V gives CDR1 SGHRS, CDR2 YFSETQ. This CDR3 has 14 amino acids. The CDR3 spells CASSLETSWETQYF. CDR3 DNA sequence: TGCGCCAGCAGCTTAGAGACTAGTTGGGAGACCCAGTACTTC.

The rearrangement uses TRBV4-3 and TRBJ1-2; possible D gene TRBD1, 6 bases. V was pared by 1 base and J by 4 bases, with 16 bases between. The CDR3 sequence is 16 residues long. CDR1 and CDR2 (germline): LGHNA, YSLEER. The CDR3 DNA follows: TGCGCCAGCAGCCAAGCCCTATCCGGGACACTCTATGGCTACACCTTC. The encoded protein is CASSQALSGTLYGYTF.

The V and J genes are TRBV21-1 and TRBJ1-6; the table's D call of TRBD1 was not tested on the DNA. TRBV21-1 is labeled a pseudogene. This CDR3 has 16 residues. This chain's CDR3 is CASSKWDRGNNSPLHF. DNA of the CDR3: TGTGCCAGCAGCAAATGGGACAGGGGGAATAATTCACCCCTCCACTTT.

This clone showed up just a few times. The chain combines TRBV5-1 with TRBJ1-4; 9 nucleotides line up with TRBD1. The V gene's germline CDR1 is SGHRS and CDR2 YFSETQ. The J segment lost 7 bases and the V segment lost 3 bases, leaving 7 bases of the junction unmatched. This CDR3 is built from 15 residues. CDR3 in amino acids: CASSWGGQGSEKLFF. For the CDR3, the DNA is TGCGCCAGCAGCTGGGGAGGACAGGGGTCTGAAAAACTGTTTTTT.

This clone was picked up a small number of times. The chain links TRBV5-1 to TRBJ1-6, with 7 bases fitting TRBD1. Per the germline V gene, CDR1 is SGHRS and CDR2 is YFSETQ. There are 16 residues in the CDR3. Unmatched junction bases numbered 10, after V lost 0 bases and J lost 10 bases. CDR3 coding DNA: TGCGCCAGCAGCTTGGTTCCAGGGGGAGTAAGATCACCCCTCCACTTT. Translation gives CASSLVPGGVRSPLHF.

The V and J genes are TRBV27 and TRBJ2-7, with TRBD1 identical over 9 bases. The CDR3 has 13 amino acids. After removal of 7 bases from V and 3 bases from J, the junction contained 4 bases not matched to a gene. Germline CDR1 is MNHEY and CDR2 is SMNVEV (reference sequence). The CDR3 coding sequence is TGTGCCAGCACTCCGACAGGGGGCTACGAGCAGTACTTC. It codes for CASTPTGGYEQYF.

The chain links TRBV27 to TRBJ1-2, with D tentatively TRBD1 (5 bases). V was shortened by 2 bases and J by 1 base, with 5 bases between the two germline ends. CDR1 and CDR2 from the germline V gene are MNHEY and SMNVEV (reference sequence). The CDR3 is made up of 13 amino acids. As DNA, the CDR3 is TGTGCCAGCAGTTTAAGGGGTAACTATGGCTACACCTTC. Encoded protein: CASSLRGNYGYTF.

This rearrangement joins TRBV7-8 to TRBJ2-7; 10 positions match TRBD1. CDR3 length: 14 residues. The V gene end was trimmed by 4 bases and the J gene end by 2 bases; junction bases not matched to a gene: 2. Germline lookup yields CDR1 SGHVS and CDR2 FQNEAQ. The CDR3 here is CASSSDRGTYEQYF. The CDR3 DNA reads TGTGCCAGCAGCTCGGACAGGGGGACCTACGAGCAGTACTTC.

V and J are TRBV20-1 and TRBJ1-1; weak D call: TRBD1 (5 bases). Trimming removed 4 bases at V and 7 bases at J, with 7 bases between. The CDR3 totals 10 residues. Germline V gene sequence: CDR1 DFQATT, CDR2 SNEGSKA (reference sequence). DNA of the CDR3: TGCAGTGCTACCGACAGTGAAGCTTTCTTT. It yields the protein CSATDSEAFF.

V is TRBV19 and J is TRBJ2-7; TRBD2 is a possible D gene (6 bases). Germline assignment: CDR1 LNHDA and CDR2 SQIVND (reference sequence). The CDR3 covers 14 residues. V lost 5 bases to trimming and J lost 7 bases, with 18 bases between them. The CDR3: CASSRSSAAGEQYF. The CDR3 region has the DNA TGTGCCAGTAGTCGGTCCAGTGCCGCGGGGGAGCAGTACTTC.

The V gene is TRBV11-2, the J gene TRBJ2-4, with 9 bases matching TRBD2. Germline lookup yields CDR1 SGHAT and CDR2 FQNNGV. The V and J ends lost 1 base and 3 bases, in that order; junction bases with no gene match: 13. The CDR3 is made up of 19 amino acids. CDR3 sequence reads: CASSLAARLAERRKNIQYF. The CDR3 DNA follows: TGTGCCAGCAGCTTAGCCGCCCGACTAGCGGAGCGACGCAAAAACATTCAGTACTTC.

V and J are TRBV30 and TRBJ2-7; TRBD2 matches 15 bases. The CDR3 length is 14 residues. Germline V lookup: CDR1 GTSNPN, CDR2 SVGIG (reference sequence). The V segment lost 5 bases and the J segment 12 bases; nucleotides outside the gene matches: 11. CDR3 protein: CAWGPPGTSGRSYF. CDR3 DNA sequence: TGTGCCTGGGGTCCACCGGGGACTAGCGGGAGGTCGTACTTC.

The CDR3 sequence is CASSLVSGITYEQYF. CDR3 coding DNA: TGTGCCAGCAGCTTAGTGAGCGGGATCACCTACGAGCAGTACTTC. The rearrangement joins TRBV7-2 to TRBJ2-7; 7 bases fit TRBD2. Germline lookup yields CDR1 SGHTA and CDR2 FQGNSA. The V segment lost 1 base and the J segment 2 bases; nucleotides outside the gene matches: 5. This CDR3 is built from 15 residues.

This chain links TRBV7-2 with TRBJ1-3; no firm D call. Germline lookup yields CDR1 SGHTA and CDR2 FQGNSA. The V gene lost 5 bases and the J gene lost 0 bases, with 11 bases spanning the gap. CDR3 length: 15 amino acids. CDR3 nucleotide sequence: TGTGCCAGCAGCCGGAGTCGAGACTCTGGAAACACCATATATTTT. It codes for CASSRSRDSGNTIYF.

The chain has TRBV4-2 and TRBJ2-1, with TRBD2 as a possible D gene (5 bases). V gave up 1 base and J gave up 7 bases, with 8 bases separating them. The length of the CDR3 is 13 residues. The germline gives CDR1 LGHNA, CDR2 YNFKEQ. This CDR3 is CASSQVSGNEQFF. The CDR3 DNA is TGTGCCAGCAGCCAAGTTTCGGGGAATGAGCAGTTCTTC.